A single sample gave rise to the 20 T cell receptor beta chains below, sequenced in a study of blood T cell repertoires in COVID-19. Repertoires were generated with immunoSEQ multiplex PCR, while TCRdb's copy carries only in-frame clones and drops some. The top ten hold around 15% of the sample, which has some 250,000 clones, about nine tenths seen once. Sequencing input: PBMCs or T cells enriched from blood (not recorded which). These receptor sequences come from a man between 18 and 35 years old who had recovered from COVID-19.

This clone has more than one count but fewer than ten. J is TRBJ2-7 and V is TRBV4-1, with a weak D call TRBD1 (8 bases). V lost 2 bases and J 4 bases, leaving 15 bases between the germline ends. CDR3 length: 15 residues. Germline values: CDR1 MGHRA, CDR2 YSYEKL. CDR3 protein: CASSQSGQGGYEQYF. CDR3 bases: TGCGCCAGCAGCCAATCCGGACAGGGAGGGTACGAGCAGTACTTC.

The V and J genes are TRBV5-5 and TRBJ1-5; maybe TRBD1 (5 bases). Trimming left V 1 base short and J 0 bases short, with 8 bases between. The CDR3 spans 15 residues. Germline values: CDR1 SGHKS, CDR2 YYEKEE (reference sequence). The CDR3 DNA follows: TGTGCCAGCAGCTTGACAGGCAATAGCAATCAGCCCCAGCATTTT. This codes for CASSLTGNSNQPQHF. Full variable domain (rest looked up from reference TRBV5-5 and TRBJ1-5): DAGVTQSPTHLIKTRGQQVTLRCSPISGHKSVSWYQQVLGQGPQFIFQYYEKEERGRGNFPDRFSARQFPNYSSELNVNALLLGDSALYLCASSLTGNSNQPQHFGDGTRLSIL.

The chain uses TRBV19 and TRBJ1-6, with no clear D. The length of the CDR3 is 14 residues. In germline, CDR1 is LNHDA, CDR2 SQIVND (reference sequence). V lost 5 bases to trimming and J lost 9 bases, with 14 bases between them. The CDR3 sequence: CASSVNNEVSPLHF. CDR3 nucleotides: TGTGCCAGTAGTGTAAACAACGAGGTTTCACCCCTCCACTTT.

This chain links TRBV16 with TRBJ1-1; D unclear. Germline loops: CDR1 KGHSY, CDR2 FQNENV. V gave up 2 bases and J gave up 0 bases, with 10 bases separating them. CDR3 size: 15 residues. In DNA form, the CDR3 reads TGTGCCAGCAGCCAAAACAGACGCATGAACACTGAAGCTTTCTTT. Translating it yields CASSQNRRMNTEAFF.

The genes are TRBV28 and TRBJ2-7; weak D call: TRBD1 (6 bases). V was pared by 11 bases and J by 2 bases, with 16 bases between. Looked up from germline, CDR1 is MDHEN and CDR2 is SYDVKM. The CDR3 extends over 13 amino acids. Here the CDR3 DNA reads TGTGCCGCCGAACAGGGAGTCCCCTACGAGCAGTACTTC. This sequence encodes CAAEQGVPYEQYF.

CDR3 sequence: CASSTNNNNQPQHF. The CDR3 nucleotides are TGTGCCAGCAGTACTAATAATAACAATCAGCCCCAGCATTTT. The chain is built from TRBV6-5 and TRBJ1-5; no definite D call. V gave up 5 bases and J gave up 3 bases, with 11 bases separating them. Germline V gene lookup returns CDR1 MNHEY and CDR2 SVGAGI. The CDR3 covers 14 residues.

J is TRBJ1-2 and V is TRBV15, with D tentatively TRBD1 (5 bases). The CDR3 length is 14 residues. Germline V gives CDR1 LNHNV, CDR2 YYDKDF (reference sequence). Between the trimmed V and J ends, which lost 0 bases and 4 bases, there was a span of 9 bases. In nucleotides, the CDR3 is TGTGCCACCAGCAGAGAGCCAGGGTCCTATGGCTACACCTTC. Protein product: CATSREPGSYGYTF.

Here the CDR3 reads CASSQDRGTATQETQYF. As DNA, the CDR3 is TGTGCCAGCAGCCAAGATCGAGGGACAGCTACCCAGGAGACCCAGTACTTC. The chain recombines TRBV14 with TRBJ2-5, with 7 nucleotides matching TRBD1. V shed 0 bases, J shed 5 bases, and the junction held 12 bases outside the gene matches. There are 17 residues in the CDR3. Germline V lookup: CDR1 SGHDN, CDR2 FVKESK.

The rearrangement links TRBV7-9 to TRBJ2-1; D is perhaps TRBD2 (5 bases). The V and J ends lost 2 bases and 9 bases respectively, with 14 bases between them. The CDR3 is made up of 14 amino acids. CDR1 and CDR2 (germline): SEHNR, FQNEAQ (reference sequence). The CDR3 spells CASSLQSGSLEQFF. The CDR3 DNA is TGTGCCAGCAGCTTACAATCGGGATCCCTTGAGCAGTTCTTC.

This CDR3 is CASSKYGGANTGELFF. The CDR3 DNA sequence: TGTGCCAGCAGCAAATATGGGGGCGCGAACACCGGGGAGCTGTTTTTT. V is TRBV21-1 and J is TRBJ2-2; the DNA was not compared with TRBD1, the D call given in the table. TRBV21-1 is reported as a pseudogene. The CDR3 extends over 16 amino acids.

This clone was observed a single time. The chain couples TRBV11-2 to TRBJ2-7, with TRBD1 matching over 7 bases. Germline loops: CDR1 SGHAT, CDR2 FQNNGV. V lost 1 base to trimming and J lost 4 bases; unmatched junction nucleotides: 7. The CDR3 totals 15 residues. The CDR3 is CASSLVDRVTYEQYF. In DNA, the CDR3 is TGTGCCAGCAGCTTAGTAGACAGGGTAACTTACGAGCAGTACTTC.

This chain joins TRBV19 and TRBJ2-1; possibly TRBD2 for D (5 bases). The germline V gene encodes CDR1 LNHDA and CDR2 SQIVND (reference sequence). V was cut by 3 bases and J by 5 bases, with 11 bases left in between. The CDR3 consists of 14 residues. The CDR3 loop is CASSIKRQNNEQFF. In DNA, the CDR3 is TGTGCCAGTAGTATTAAGCGGCAAAACAATGAGCAGTTCTTC.

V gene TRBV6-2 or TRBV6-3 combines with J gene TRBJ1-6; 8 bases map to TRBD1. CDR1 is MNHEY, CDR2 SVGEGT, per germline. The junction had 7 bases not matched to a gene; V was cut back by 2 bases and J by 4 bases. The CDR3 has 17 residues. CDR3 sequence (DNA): TGTGCCAGCAGTTACCCCGGACAGGGCCGGTATAATTCACCCCTCCACTTT. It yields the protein CASSYPGQGRYNSPLHF.

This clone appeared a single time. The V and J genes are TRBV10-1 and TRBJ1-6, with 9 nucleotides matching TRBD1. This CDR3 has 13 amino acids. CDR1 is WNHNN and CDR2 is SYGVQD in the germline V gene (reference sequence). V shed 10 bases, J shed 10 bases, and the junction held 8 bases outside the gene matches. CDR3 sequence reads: CATAGQGMSPLHF. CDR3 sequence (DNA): TGCGCCACCGCTGGACAGGGGATGTCACCCCTCCACTTT.

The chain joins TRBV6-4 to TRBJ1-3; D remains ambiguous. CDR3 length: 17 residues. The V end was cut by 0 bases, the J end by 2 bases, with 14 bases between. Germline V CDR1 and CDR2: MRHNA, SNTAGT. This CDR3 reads CASSDSTVGGAGNTIYF. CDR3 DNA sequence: TGTGCCAGCAGTGACTCGACGGTCGGAGGTGCTGGAAACACCATATATTTT.

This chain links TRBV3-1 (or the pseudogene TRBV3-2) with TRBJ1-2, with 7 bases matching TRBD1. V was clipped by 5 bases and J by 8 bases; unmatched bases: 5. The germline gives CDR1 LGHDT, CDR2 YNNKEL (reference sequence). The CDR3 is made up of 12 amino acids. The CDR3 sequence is CASSSAGGGYTF. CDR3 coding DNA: TGTGCCAGCAGCTCCGCAGGGGGAGGCTACACCTTC.

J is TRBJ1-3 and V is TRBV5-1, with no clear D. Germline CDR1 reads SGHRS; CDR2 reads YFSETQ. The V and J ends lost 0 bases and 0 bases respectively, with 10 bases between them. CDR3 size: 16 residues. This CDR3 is CASSLGGFYSGNTIYF. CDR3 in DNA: TGCGCCAGCAGCTTGGGAGGATTTTACTCTGGAAACACCATATATTTT. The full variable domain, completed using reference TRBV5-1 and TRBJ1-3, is KAGVTQTPRYLIKTRGQQVTLSCSPISGHRSVSWYQQTPGQGLQFLFEYFSETQRNKGNFPGRFSGRQFSNSRSEMNVSTLELGDSALYLCASSLGGFYSGNTIYFGEGSWLTVV.

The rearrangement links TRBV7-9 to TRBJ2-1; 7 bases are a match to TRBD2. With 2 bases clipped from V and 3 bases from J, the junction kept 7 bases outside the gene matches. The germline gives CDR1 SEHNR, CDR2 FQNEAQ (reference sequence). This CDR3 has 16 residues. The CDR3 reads CASSLRSGGIYNEQFF. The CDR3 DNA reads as TGTGCCAGCAGCTTACGGTCGGGAGGTATCTACAATGAGCAGTTCTTC. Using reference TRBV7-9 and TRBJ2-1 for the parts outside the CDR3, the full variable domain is DTGVSQNPRHKITKRGQNVTFRCDPISEHNRLYWYRQTLGQGPEFLTYFQNEAQLEKSRLLSDRFSAERPKGSFSTLEIQRTEQGDSAMYLCASSLRSGGIYNEQFFGPGTRLTVL.

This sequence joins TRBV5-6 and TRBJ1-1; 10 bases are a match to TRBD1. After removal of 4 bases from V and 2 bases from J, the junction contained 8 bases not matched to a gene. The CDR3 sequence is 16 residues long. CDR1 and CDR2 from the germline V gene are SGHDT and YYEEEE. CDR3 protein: CASSPDRGLFNTEAFF. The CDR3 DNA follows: TGTGCCAGCAGCCCAGACAGGGGGCTGTTTAACACTGAAGCTTTCTTT.

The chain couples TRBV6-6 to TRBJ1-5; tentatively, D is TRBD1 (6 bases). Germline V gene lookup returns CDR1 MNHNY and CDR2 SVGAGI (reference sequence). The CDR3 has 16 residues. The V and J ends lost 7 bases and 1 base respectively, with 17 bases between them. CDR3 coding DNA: TGTGCCAGCAACGAACACCAGGGGTGGAGCAATCAGCCCCAGCATTTT. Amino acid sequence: CASNEHQGWSNQPQHF.